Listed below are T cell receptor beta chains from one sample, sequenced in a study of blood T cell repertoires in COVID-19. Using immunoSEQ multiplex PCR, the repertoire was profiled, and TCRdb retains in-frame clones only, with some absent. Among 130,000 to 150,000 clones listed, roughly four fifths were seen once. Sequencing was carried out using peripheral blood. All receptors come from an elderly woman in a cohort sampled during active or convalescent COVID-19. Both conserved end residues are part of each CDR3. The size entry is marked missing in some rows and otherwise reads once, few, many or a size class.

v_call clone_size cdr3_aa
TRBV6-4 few CASSDSLTGELFF
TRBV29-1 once CSVTTGVGAYGYTF
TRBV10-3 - CAISGELSGIASTDTQYF
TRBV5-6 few CASSSRTGQGKLFF
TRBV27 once CASRIRQLTLEQFF
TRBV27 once CASSPTGTGNEKLFF
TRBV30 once CAWTRDRTTEAFF
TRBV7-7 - CASSLGQGNYNEQFF
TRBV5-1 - CASSLAGSSYNEQFF
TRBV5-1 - CASSRQVGNTIYF
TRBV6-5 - CASRPGGFGSPLHF
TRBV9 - CASSGRDRPNSPLHF
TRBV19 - CASSWGQGDTQYF
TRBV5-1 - CASSVVSGANVLTF
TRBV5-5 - CASRQGQGILGYTF
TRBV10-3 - CAISVLAGARTDTQYF
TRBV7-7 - CASSFSGGTTDTQYF